This T cell receptor beta chain was recovered during a study of T cells expressing NK-cell markers. Study-wide points: Dominant NKG2C+ clonotypes accounted for 1.0-7.0% of CD8+ T cells in more than 5 donors.

There are 16 residues in the CDR3. Germline V CDR1 and CDR2: MGHDK, SYGVNS. A 5'RACE template switching approach incorporating UMIs was used to make TCR beta cDNA. After re-calling the 5' RACE reads, TCRdb lists one entry per CDR3 protein, DNA absent. Its listing shows around 550,000 distinct CDR3 sequences. Notes on this clonotype: Antigen unknown.

The source of this sequence is a man aged 18 to 29 in good health. What was sequenced was blood T cells: a sorted CD56 or NKG2C T cell subset, CD4+ or CD8+ T cells, or bulk PBMC T cells (not recorded which). This chain connects TRBV25-1 to TRBJ2-1; the D call of TRBD2 rests on TCRdb alone, since no DNA is present to check it. The CDR3 reads CASSDDLAGGPHEQFF.